A single sample gave rise to the 15 T cell receptor beta chains below, sequenced in a study of cytomegalovirus exposure and HLA in healthy donors. With 60 Vbeta and 13 Jbeta primers, the PCR was carried out. Measured with immunoSEQ multiplex PCR; TCRdb has only the in-frame clones, and not every one. The sample has 150,000 to 200,000 clones, around 78% seen once; the top ten hold around 13%. Material for sequencing was PBMCs. The receptors originated from a woman aged 45-59 years in good health and CMV-seropositive.

This clone came up a few times. This chain uses TRBV10-2 with TRBJ1-1; 8 nucleotides line up with TRBD1. The trim removed 6 bases at V and 0 bases at J, leaving 3 bases unmatched. The CDR3 length is 14 residues. In germline, CDR1 is WSHSY, CDR2 SAAADI. CDR3 protein: CASRKGQVNTEAFF. CDR3 coding DNA: TGCGCCAGCAGGAAGGGACAGGTGAACACTGAAGCTTTCTTT.

The table lists this clone with a count of one. DNA for the CDR3: TGTGCCAGCAGTTTACTTTCCCCTAGCGGGGGGGCCTTGGAGCAGTTCTTC. This gives the protein CASSLLSPSGGALEQFF. V gene TRBV27 combines with J gene TRBJ2-1, with 12 bases fitting TRBD2. Trimming took 2 bases from V and 10 from J; bases not matched to a gene: 12. The CDR3 is 17 residues long. Germline V gene data show CDR1 as MNHEY and CDR2 as SMNVEV (reference sequence).

The chain is built from TRBV9 and TRBJ2-1, with a tentative D call TRBD2 (5 bases). This CDR3 region has 16 residues. Germline loops: CDR1 SGDLS, CDR2 YYNGEE. V lost 4 bases and J 0 bases, leaving 14 bases between the germline ends. DNA of the CDR3: TGTGCCAGCAGCCCCAGACTTGGGAGCTCCTACAATGAGCAGTTCTTC. The encoded protein is CASSPRLGSSYNEQFF.

The V call is TRBV11-2, the J call TRBJ2-3, with 7 bases that match TRBD1. Per the germline V gene, CDR1 is SGHAT and CDR2 is FQNNGV. This CDR3 has 14 residues. The junction had 7 bases not matched to a gene; V was cut back by 5 bases and J by 5 bases. The CDR3 region has the DNA TGTGCCAGCAGCCCGGGACAGAGGGAAGATACGCAGTATTTT. It is translated as CASSPGQREDTQYF.

The chain links TRBV29-1 to TRBJ1-1; D may be TRBD1 (5 bases). With 4 bases removed from V and 1 base from J, the gap between germline ends came to 7 bases. Germline V gene data show CDR1 as SQVTM and CDR2 as ANQGSEA. The CDR3 loop spans 12 amino acids. CDR3 in amino acids: CSVVGGNTEAFF. The CDR3 DNA follows: TGCAGCGTTGTGGGGGGGAACACTGAAGCTTTCTTT.

This clone occurred a few times. The rearrangement uses TRBV6-4 and TRBJ1-6, with a weak D call TRBD1 (6 bases). Germline V gives CDR1 MRHNA, CDR2 SNTAGT. V lost 9 bases and J 0 bases, leaving 15 bases between the germline ends. The CDR3 is made up of 16 amino acids. The CDR3 loop is CARQGGPCSYNSPLHF. The CDR3 nucleotides are TGTGCCAGACAAGGGGGACCCTGCTCCTATAATTCACCCCTCCACTTT.

CDR3 DNA: TGCGCCAGCAGCGCTACTAGCGGGGAAGATACGCAGTATTTT. This encodes CASSATSGEDTQYF. The gene calls are TRBV5-1 and TRBJ2-3, with 10 bases that match TRBD2. Germline V gives CDR1 SGHRS, CDR2 YFSETQ. This CDR3 region has 14 residues. V gave up 4 bases and J gave up 5 bases; unmatched junction bases: 4.

The chain employs TRBV7-9 and TRBJ1-5, with a tentative D call TRBD1 (6 bases). Germline V lookup: CDR1 SEHNR, CDR2 FQNEAQ (reference sequence). V lost 4 bases to trimming and J lost 1 base, with 11 bases between them. The CDR3 covers 15 residues. Written as DNA, the CDR3 is TGTGCCAGCAGCTCTCAGGGGAACAGCAATCAGCCCCAGCATTTT. It is translated as CASSSQGNSNQPQHF.

This rearrangement joins TRBV18 to TRBJ1-2; 10 nucleotides align to TRBD1. Germline V CDR1 and CDR2: KGHSH, LQKENI. V dropped 3 bases and J dropped 5; count of bases not matched to a gene: 9. The CDR3 extends over 16 amino acids. The CDR3 here is CASSPRQGASLYGYTF. DNA of the CDR3: TGTGCCAGCTCACCTCGACAGGGGGCGTCTCTTTATGGCTACACCTTC.

V is TRBV10-3 and J is TRBJ1-3, with D uncertain. The CDR3 sequence is 15 residues long. Germline V lookup: CDR1 ENHRY, CDR2 SYGVKD. Trimming left V 3 bases short and J 0 bases short, with 9 bases between. The CDR3 DNA follows: TGTGCCATCAGTGATGGAGCAAGCTCTGGAAACACCATATATTTT. Its protein product is CAISDGASSGNTIYF.

V is TRBV10-3 and J is TRBJ1-1; TRBD1 aligns across 11 bases. The CDR3 spans 15 residues. Losses at the gene ends were 6 bases for V and 4 bases for J; bases not matched to a gene: 7. Germline V lookup: CDR1 ENHRY, CDR2 SYGVKD. The CDR3 sequence is CAISGTGGWGTEAFF. CDR3 DNA sequence: TGTGCCATCAGCGGGACAGGGGGATGGGGCACTGAAGCTTTCTTT.

This chain joins TRBV7-6 and TRBJ1-1; 9 nucleotides agree with TRBD1. Germline V gives CDR1 SGHVS, CDR2 FNYEAQ. The J segment lost 11 bases and the V segment lost 5 bases, leaving 9 bases of the junction unmatched. The CDR3 consists of 13 residues. This CDR3 reads CASSPDRGRRAFF. The CDR3 DNA follows: TGTGCCAGCAGCCCGGACAGGGGCCGACGGGCTTTCTTT.

V and J are TRBV4-1 and TRBJ1-5; no clear D gene. The CDR3 contains 14 residues. V lost 1 base to trimming and J lost 6 bases, with 10 bases between them. Germline V gene lookup returns CDR1 MGHRA and CDR2 YSYEKL. CDR3 sequence: CASSQGREGQPQHF. The CDR3 nucleotides are TGCGCCAGCAGCCAAGGGAGGGAAGGTCAGCCCCAGCATTTT.

CDR3 region: CAISGTSGGSSYNEQFF. CDR3 bases: TGTGCCATCAGCGGGACTAGCGGGGGGAGCTCCTACAATGAGCAGTTCTTC. V is TRBV10-3 and J is TRBJ2-1, with 15 bases fitting TRBD2. Germline CDR1 ENHRY, CDR2 SYGVKD. This CDR3 has 17 residues. J was trimmed by 0 bases and V by 6 bases; bases with no gene match: 3.

This clone has just one count. The V call is TRBV5-6, the J call TRBJ2-3; 8 positions agree with TRBD1. This CDR3 contains 13 residues. CDR1 and CDR2 from the germline V gene are SGHDT and YYEEEE. Losses at the gene ends were 4 bases for V and 6 bases for J; bases not matched to a gene: 4. CDR3 region: CASSHRQGDTQYF. DNA of the CDR3: TGTGCCAGCAGCCACAGACAGGGGGATACGCAGTATTTT.